A selection of T cell receptor beta chains follows, all from one sample in a study of control samples from healthy donors and cancer patients. Clones were sequenced by immunoSEQ multiplex PCR, and TCRdb holds only the in-frame ones, with some missing. Among over 75,000 clones listed, about 82% were seen once. The source material was blood. Source of these receptors: a man aged 25 to 40 in good health. CDR3s include the opening cysteine and the closing phenylalanine or tryptophan.

v_call	cdr3_aa
TRBV28	CASSRTGLNTEAFF
TRBV19	CASRSQGGVPGELFF
TRBV19	CASSIQTGGKTDTQYF
TRBV3-1/TRBV3-2	CASSRPRMDRATEELFF
TRBV6-1	CASSDPISYNSPLHF
TRBV5-1	CASSLEQLSDTQYF
TRBV30	CAWSPPGQGRAFF
TRBV5-4	CASSSPGLAGLGDTQYF
TRBV19	CASSSTGSAIHNQPQHF
TRBV10-3	CAISAPDVSYEQYF
TRBV6-5	CASGGDYNEQFF
TRBV7-2	CASSLAGGSDTQYF
TRBV28	CASTSTGTDNQPQHF
TRBV2	CASSELRTNEKLFF
TRBV28	CASRDSNTEAFF
TRBV5-1	CASSLGPRDQPQHF
TRBV6-1	CASSEIPGPDTQYF
TRBV28	CASSLGDEQFF
TRBV5-1	CASSFGAGAYNEQFF
TRBV5-8	CASSFSDTEAFF
TRBV19	CASSIGDRGVAFF
TRBV27	CASSLWAQGARNSPLHF
TRBV12-3/TRBV12-4	CASSWTAGEKLFF
TRBV5-6	CASSYDAKPDTQYF
TRBV3-1/TRBV3-2	CASSQDIRQPQHF
TRBV24-1	CATRGGQGEGGYTF
TRBV10-3	CAISEENTIYF
TRBV6-6	CASSSSSGNTIYF
TRBV5-6	CASSLGQGKSNQPQHF
TRBV20-1	CSADFTDTQYF
TRBV7-9	CASSLPGLAVTDTQYF
TRBV6-1	CASSESGQAFVNTGELFF
TRBV14	CASYHWGAGTEAFF
TRBV5-1	CASSLGQGLLDTQYF
TRBV29-1	CSVGQPEAFF
TRBV9	CASRATGQGNGEQFF
TRBV6-1	CASSEVGGNTGELFF
TRBV24-1	CATTGTGSGYNEQFF
TRBV6-5	CASSYSNGGSTEAFF
TRBV2	CASSGTGGNEKLFF
TRBV19	CASSMVQHSSYNEQFF
TRBV5-1	CASSLGFGSVGLNEQFF
TRBV7-9	CASSPGGKAFF
TRBV3-1/TRBV3-2	CASSQGSEETQYF
TRBV29-1	CSAKVGGLNYGYTF
TRBV24-1	CATSDPGQGAVGELFF
TRBV19	CATADGLKTEAFF
TRBV6-6	CASTATHGADANEQFF
TRBV3-1/TRBV3-2	CASSLSSYSGANVLTF
TRBV19	CASSIVGAASNYGYTF
TRBV5-4	CASSITAYGYTF
TRBV7-3	CASSFLIGGELFF
TRBV6-5	CASSRDRATIYF
TRBV28	CASKQGGNQPQHF
TRBV9	CASSVARGGGTEAFF
TRBV6-6	CASRPPGQRNTEAFF
TRBV5-1	CASSRGQPNTEAFF
TRBV5-6	CASSPNPGQSSSYEQYF
TRBV7-3	CARRVLITDTQYF
TRBV9	CASSVGTEHYYEQYF